This entry lists 7 T cell receptor beta chains sequenced from one sample in a study of cytomegalovirus exposure and HLA in healthy donors. The primer mix had 60 Vbeta and 13 Jbeta primers. Clones were read by immunoSEQ multiplex PCR, and TCRdb kept only the in-frame ones, dropping some. The profile shows some 180,000 clones, about 85% of them singletons. Sequencing input: PBMCs. The source of these receptors is a boy aged 2 to 10 in good health and CMV-seronegative.

The rearrangement links TRBV7-9 to TRBJ2-7; maybe TRBD1 (8 bases). This CDR3 is built from 18 residues. In germline, CDR1 is SEHNR, CDR2 FQNEAQ (reference sequence). V was shortened by 2 bases and J by 2 bases, with 22 bases between the two germline ends. Here the CDR3 DNA reads TGTGCCAGCAGCTTAAAACCGGGGGGACAGGAAATTCCCTACGAGCAGTACTTC. Amino acid sequence: CASSLKPGGQEIPYEQYF.

CDR3 DNA sequence: TGTGCCAGCTCACCAGAGGGGGGGACTGAAGCTTTCTTT. It yields the protein CASSPEGGTEAFF. V is TRBV18 and J is TRBJ1-1; the D gene is possibly TRBD1 (6 bases). CDR3 length: 13 residues. The V end lost 2 bases, the J end lost 5 bases, and 9 bases lay between the germline ends. CDR1 is KGHSH and CDR2 is LQKENI in the germline V gene.

The chain employs TRBV6-1 and TRBJ1-2; TRBD1 aligns across 10 bases. Germline V CDR1 and CDR2: MNHNS, SASEGT. The V and J ends lost 3 bases and 4 bases, in that order; junction bases with no gene match: 5. The CDR3 totals 15 residues. Written as DNA, the CDR3 is TGTGCCAGCAGTGAGACAGGGGGCCTTCTCTATGGCTACACCTTC. Residues: CASSETGGLLYGYTF.

This rearrangement joins TRBV10-2 to TRBJ2-1; 13 nucleotides agree with TRBD2. Germline loops: CDR1 WSHSY, CDR2 SAAADI. The trim removed 10 bases at V and 7 bases at J, leaving 13 bases unmatched. The CDR3 extends over 16 amino acids. The CDR3, as DNA: TGCGCCATCTGGGATTGGACTAGCGGGAGTAAGAATGAGCAGTTCTTC. Translated, it gives CAIWDWTSGSKNEQFF.

The V gene is TRBV5-1, the J gene TRBJ1-1; D is possibly TRBD1 (5 bases). Germline V gene lookup returns CDR1 SGHRS and CDR2 YFSETQ. Trimming shortened V by 0 bases and J by 5 bases, and 20 bases separated the two germline ends. The CDR3 consists of 17 residues. The chain's CDR3 is CASSLVGGTPLGTEAFF. The DNA for the CDR3 is TGCGCCAGCAGCTTGGTTGGGGGGACTCCTTTGGGGACTGAAGCTTTCTTT.

The chain couples TRBV30 to TRBJ2-1; D might be TRBD1 (5 bases). Trimming left V 1 base short and J 3 bases short, with 10 bases between. The germline V gene encodes CDR1 GTSNPN and CDR2 SVGIG (reference sequence). The CDR3 runs to 14 residues. The CDR3 sequence: CAWSAQTVYNEQFF. Here the CDR3 DNA reads TGTGCCTGGAGTGCCCAGACAGTCTACAATGAGCAGTTCTTC. The entire variable domain, with the rest obtained from reference TRBV30 and TRBJ2-1, is as follows: SQTIHQWPATLVQPVGSPLSLECTVEGTSNPNLYWYRQAAGRGLQLLFYSVGIGQISSEVPQNLSASRPQDRQFILSSKKLLLSDSGFYLCAWSAQTVYNEQFFGPGTRLTVL.

This chain links TRBV11-2 with TRBJ1-1, with TRBD1 as a possible D gene (5 bases). Per the germline V gene, CDR1 is SGHAT and CDR2 is FQNNGV. This CDR3 comprises 15 residues. Trimming pared 1 base from V and 5 bases from J, leaving 14 bases between. In DNA form, the CDR3 reads TGTGCCAGCAGCTTAGGTCTAGGGGCGAAGACTGAAGCTTTCTTT. Encoded protein: CASSLGLGAKTEAFF.